This paragraph reports one T cell receptor beta chain. The sample comes from a study of blood T cell repertoires in COVID-19. Across the whole study: Samples representing acute and convalescent COVID-19 were sourced from the United States, Italy and Spain. The analysed material was cDNA or gDNA that came from T cells, B-cell-depleted T cells, or PBMCs.

Germline-derived CDR1 and CDR2 are SGDLS and YYNGEE. V was pared by 4 bases and J by 2 bases, with 15 bases between. This CDR3 comprises 15 residues. The authors' processing: Amplified reference gene primers provided the basis for estimating nucleated cell counts. Here immunoSEQ multiplex PCR was the method, and the copy in TCRdb shows in-frame clones only, minus some. V and J calls and clone size are those listed in that table; D and trimming were worked out from the DNA. The sample consists of roughly 100,000 clones, roughly nine tenths of them appearing once. The receptor was isolated from a woman aged 80 or over with acute or convalescent COVID-19. What was sequenced was peripheral blood. The chain carries TRBV9 and TRBJ2-5, with D hard to call. The CDR3 spells CASSTLVGAQETQYF. DNA for the CDR3: TGTGCCAGCAGCACCCTGGTAGGAGCTCAAGAGACCCAGTACTTC.